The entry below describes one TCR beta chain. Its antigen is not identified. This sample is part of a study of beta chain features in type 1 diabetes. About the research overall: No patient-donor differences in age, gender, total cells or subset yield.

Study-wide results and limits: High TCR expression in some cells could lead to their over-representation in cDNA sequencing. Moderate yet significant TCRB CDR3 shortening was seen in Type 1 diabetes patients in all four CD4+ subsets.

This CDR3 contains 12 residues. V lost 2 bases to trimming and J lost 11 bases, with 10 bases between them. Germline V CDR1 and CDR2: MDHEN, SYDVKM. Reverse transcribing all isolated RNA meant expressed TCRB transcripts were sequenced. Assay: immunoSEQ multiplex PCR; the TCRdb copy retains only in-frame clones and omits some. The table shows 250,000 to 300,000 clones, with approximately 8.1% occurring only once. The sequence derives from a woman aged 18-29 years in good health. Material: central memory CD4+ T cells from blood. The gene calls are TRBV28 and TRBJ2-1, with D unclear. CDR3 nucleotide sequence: TGTGCCAGCAGTTTACGGCAGATCAAGCAGTTCTTC. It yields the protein CASSLRQIKQFF.